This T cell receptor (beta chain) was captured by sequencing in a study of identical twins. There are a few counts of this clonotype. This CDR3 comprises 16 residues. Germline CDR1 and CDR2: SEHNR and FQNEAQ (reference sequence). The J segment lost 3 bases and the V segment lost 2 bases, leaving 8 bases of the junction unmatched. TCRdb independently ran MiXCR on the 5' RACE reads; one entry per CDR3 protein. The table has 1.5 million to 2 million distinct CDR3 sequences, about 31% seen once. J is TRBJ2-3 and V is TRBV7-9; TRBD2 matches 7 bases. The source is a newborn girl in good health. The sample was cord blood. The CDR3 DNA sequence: TGTGCCAGCAGCTTAATGGCGGGAGTGGTGACAGATACGCAGTATTTT. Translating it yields CASSLMAGVVTDTQYF.